One and the same sample provided the 26 T cell receptor beta chains below, sequenced in a study of blood T cell repertoires in COVID-19. TCRdb's table, derived via immunoSEQ multiplex PCR, lists solely in-frame clones and lacks some. The sample has hundreds of thousands of clones, roughly 87% seen once; the top ten hold 2% to 2.5%. Sequenced sample: peripheral blood. These receptor sequences come from a woman in her fifties or sixties who had recovered from COVID-19.

This clone showed up just a few times. The chain uses TRBV6-2 or TRBV6-3 and TRBJ2-4, with 9 bases aligning to TRBD1. The V and J ends lost 1 base and 6 bases, in that order; junction bases with no gene match: 1. Germline values: CDR1 MNHEY, CDR2 SVGEGT. The CDR3 spans 14 residues. The CDR3 loop is CASSYWGQGNIQYF. The CDR3 region has the DNA TGTGCCAGCAGTTACTGGGGACAGGGAAACATTCAGTACTTC.

V is TRBV7-6 and J is TRBJ2-1; D unclear. The V and J ends lost 5 bases and 6 bases respectively, with 5 bases between them. Germline CDR1 reads SGHVS; CDR2 reads FNYEAQ. This CDR3 has 11 residues. The CDR3 bases are TGTGCCAGCAGCCTCAGCAATGAGCAGTTCTTC. Its protein is CASSLSNEQFF.

The table lists this clone with a few counts. The chain combines TRBV21-1 with TRBJ1-2; the tabulated D call, TRBD1, remains unverified against the DNA. TRBV21-1 is reported as a pseudogene. The CDR3 is 15 residues long. CDR3 protein: CASSSGAGSDYGYTF. The DNA of the CDR3 is TGTGCCAGCAGCAGTGGGGCCGGTTCCGACTATGGCTACACCTTC.

This chain joins TRBV6-2 or TRBV6-3 and TRBJ1-2, with 7 positions matching TRBD1. Losses at the gene ends were 2 bases for V and 4 bases for J; bases not matched to a gene: 4. This CDR3 has 14 amino acids. CDR1 is MNHEY, CDR2 SVGEGT, per germline. The CDR3 protein is CASSYDRVGYGYTF. The CDR3 DNA reads TGTGCCAGCAGTTACGACAGGGTCGGCTATGGCTACACCTTC.

This chain joins TRBV5-8 and TRBJ1-2; TRBD1 aligns across 8 bases. Unmatched junction bases numbered 4, after V lost 4 bases and J lost 2 bases. Germline V gene data show CDR1 as SGHTS and CDR2 as YDEGEE. The CDR3 is made up of 14 amino acids. CDR3 in DNA: TGTGCCAGCAGCCGCCGGGACAGGAACTATGGCTACACCTTC. Translation: CASSRRDRNYGYTF.

Worth noting for this clone: This may arise from a read error, as a much more abundant clone is one base away. The chain joins TRBV11-3 to TRBJ2-6; D gene uncertain. In germline, CDR1 is SGHNT, CDR2 YENEEA. The CDR3 is 15 residues long. V gave up 1 base and J gave up 0 bases, with 4 bases separating them. In DNA form, the CDR3 reads TGTGCCAGCAGCTTAGGAGTCTCTGGGGCCAACGTCCTGACTTTC. Amino acid sequence: CASSLGVSGANVLTF.

V and J are TRBV14 and TRBJ2-3, with 8 positions matching TRBD2. The trim removed 1 base at V and 1 base at J, leaving 4 bases unmatched. The CDR3 runs 16 residues. Germline CDR1 SGHDN, CDR2 FVKESK. DNA for the CDR3: TGTGCCAGCAGCCAAGCAAAACTAGCGGGCACAGATACGCAGTATTTT. It is translated as CASSQAKLAGTDTQYF. The full variable domain, completed using reference TRBV14 and TRBJ2-3, is EAGVTQFPSHSVIEKGQTVTLRCDPISGHDNLYWYRRVMGKEIKFLLHFVKESKQDESGMPNNRFLAERTGGTYSTLKVQPAELEDSGVYFCASSQAKLAGTDTQYFGPGTRLTVL.

V and J are TRBV5-1 and TRBJ1-2, with D possibly matching TRBD1 (6 bases). Trimming cost V 6 bases and J 3 bases, with 12 bases left between them. CDR1 is SGHRS, CDR2 YFSETQ, per germline. This CDR3 has 13 residues. The CDR3 reads CASKPWTDYGYTF. In DNA, the CDR3 is TGCGCCAGCAAACCCTGGACAGACTATGGCTACACCTTC.

The V and J genes are TRBV7-6 and TRBJ2-3; D unclear. The germline gives CDR1 SGHVS, CDR2 FNYEAQ. The CDR3 contains 16 residues. V dropped 1 base and J dropped 3 bases, with 14 bases sitting between them. The CDR3, as DNA: TGTGCCAGCAGCTTAGGGGCCTCAACCTCGACAGATACGCAGTATTTT. It specifies CASSLGASTSTDTQYF.

V usage is TRBV30 and J usage is TRBJ1-1; no definite D call. Trimming took off 1 base at V and 10 bases at J, with 13 bases between the two ends. The germline V gene has CDR1 GTSNPN and CDR2 SVGIG (reference sequence). The CDR3 contains 12 residues. The CDR3 region is CAWSAVRDRAFF. The CDR3 DNA is TGTGCCTGGAGTGCCGTTCGGGATAGAGCTTTCTTT.

The chain couples TRBV11-3 to TRBJ2-7; the D gene is possibly TRBD1 (5 bases). From germline, CDR1 is SGHNT and CDR2 YENEEA. The germline V and J ends were trimmed by 6 bases and 3 bases, with 9 bases remaining between them. This CDR3 comprises 12 residues. The CDR3 DNA is TGTGCCAGCAGACAGGTTTACTACGAGCAGTACTTC. Translated: CASRQVYYEQYF.

J is TRBJ2-7 and V is TRBV6-2 or TRBV6-3; no clear D gene. V shed 2 bases and J shed 3 bases, with 2 bases lying between them. The CDR3 covers 11 residues. CDR1 and CDR2 (germline): MNHEY, SVGEGT. As DNA, the CDR3 is TGTGCCAGCAGTTACCGCTACGAGCAGTACTTC. This translates into CASSYRYEQYF.

This clone was found once. The genes are TRBV28 and TRBJ2-3; 8 bases are shared with TRBD2. V shed 4 bases and J 3 bases; nucleotides not matched to a gene: 3. Germline V gives CDR1 MDHEN, CDR2 SYDVKM. The CDR3 has 14 residues. The CDR3 loop is CASSSGLETDTQYF. The CDR3 nucleotides read TGTGCCAGCAGTTCGGGACTAGAAACAGATACGCAGTATTTT. The full variable domain, its missing parts supplied by reference TRBV28 and TRBJ2-3, is DVKVTQSSRYLVKRTGEKVFLECVQDMDHENMFWYRQDPGLGLRLIYFSYDVKMKEKGDIPEGYSVSREKKERFSLILESASTNQTSMYLCASSSGLETDTQYFGPGTRLTVL.

J is TRBJ2-5 and V is TRBV13, with D possibly matching TRBD1 (6 bases). The germline V gene has CDR1 PRHDT and CDR2 FYEKMQ (reference sequence). V was pared by 4 bases and J by 5 bases, with 14 bases between. The CDR3 runs 14 residues. CDR3 amino acids: CASSYVQGGETQYF. CDR3 nucleotides: TGTGCCAGCAGCTACGTACAGGGCGGGGAGACCCAGTACTTC. The complete variable domain, with remaining parts taken from reference TRBV13 and TRBJ2-5, reads AAGVIQSPRHLIKEKRETATLKCYPIPRHDTVYWYQQGPGQDPQFLISFYEKMQSDKGSIPDRFSAQQFSDYHSELNMSSLELGDSALYFCASSYVQGGETQYFGPGTRLLVL.

The chain employs TRBV19 and TRBJ2-1, with D perhaps TRBD2 (5 bases). Germline lookup yields CDR1 LNHDA and CDR2 SQIVND (reference sequence). With 7 bases removed from V and 0 bases from J, the gap between germline ends came to 7 bases. This CDR3 region has 13 residues. Here the CDR3 reads CASIAPSYNEQFF. In DNA, the CDR3 is TGTGCCAGTATAGCGCCCTCCTACAATGAGCAGTTCTTC.

The V and J genes are TRBV2 and TRBJ1-1; TRBD1 agrees at 7 bases. The J segment lost 4 bases and the V segment lost 8 bases, leaving 7 bases of the junction unmatched. The CDR3 spans 13 residues. Per the germline V gene, CDR1 is SNHLY and CDR2 is FYNNEI. CDR3 sequence (DNA): TGTGCCAGCCGACAGGGAAGGGGCACTGAAGCTTTCTTT. Protein product: CASRQGRGTEAFF.

This chain joins TRBV7-8 and TRBJ2-7; the match to TRBD1 covers 10 bases. The CDR3 is made up of 15 amino acids. V was pared by 5 bases and J by 3 bases, with 7 bases of the junction left unmatched. Germline loops: CDR1 SGHVS, CDR2 FQNEAQ. The CDR3 nucleotides read TGTGCCAGCAGCCGTACCGGGACAGGGGACTACGAGCAGTACTTC. Residues: CASSRTGTGDYEQYF.

V and J are TRBV6-2 or TRBV6-3 and TRBJ2-1; 7 nucleotides agree with TRBD2. Losses at the gene ends were 6 bases for V and 4 bases for J; bases not matched to a gene: 3. Germline V gene sequence: CDR1 MNHEY, CDR2 SVGEGT. The CDR3 has 13 amino acids. The CDR3 spells CASSRGVYNEQFF. CDR3 nucleotides: TGTGCCAGCAGCCGGGGGGTATACAATGAGCAGTTCTTC.

CDR3 DNA: TGTGCCAGTAGTATTTTCCCCTGGAGGGATAGCAATCAGCCCCAGCATTTT. This encodes CASSIFPWRDSNQPQHF. The chain couples TRBV19 to TRBJ1-5, with D hard to call. The CDR3 is 17 amino acids. V was clipped by 3 bases and J by 0 bases, with 15 bases between them. Germline CDR1 is LNHDA and CDR2 is SQIVND (reference sequence).

The V call is TRBV19, the J call TRBJ1-1, with 8 bases identical to TRBD1. Trimming removed 8 bases from V and 5 bases from J; junction bases left unmatched: 7. There are 13 residues in the CDR3. Germline CDR1 is LNHDA and CDR2 is SQIVND (reference sequence). The CDR3 DNA sequence: TGTGCCAGTGGACAGGGTATTAAGACTGAAGCTTTCTTT. This codes for CASGQGIKTEAFF.

The V call is TRBV5-6, the J call TRBJ2-3, with D tentatively TRBD2 (6 bases). Trimming left V 1 base short and J 2 bases short, with 17 bases between. Germline lookup yields CDR1 SGHDT and CDR2 YYEEEE. CDR3 length: 17 residues. The CDR3 sequence is CASSLLTGDGNTDTQYF. The CDR3 DNA reads as TGTGCCAGCAGCTTGTTAACGGGGGATGGTAACACAGATACGCAGTATTTT.

This chain joins TRBV7-9 and TRBJ2-2; TRBD2 matches 7 bases. Looked up from germline, CDR1 is SEHNR and CDR2 is FQNEAQ (reference sequence). The V and J ends lost 2 bases and 1 base, in that order; junction bases with no gene match: 10. The CDR3 runs 18 residues. The CDR3 nucleotides read TGTGCCAGCAGCTTAACGGCGGGAGCATCCCAGAACACCGGGGAGCTGTTTTTT. The encoded protein is CASSLTAGASQNTGELFF.

This clone was seen just once. The chain links TRBV3-1 (or the pseudogene TRBV3-2) to TRBJ2-7, with 8 bases fitting TRBD1. Trimming at V came to 4 bases and at J to 6 bases, leaving 11 bases not matched to a gene. CDR3 length equals 15 residues. CDR1 is LGHDT and CDR2 is YNNKEL in the germline V gene (reference sequence). CDR3 sequence reads: CASSLLPDRAAEQYF. The CDR3 nucleotides read TGTGCCAGCAGCCTCCTCCCGGACAGGGCCGCCGAGCAGTACTTC.

This chain uses TRBV6-2 or TRBV6-3 with TRBJ1-1; D not certain. The length of the CDR3 is 14 residues. V lost 4 bases and J lost 4, with 13 bases in between. Germline values: CDR1 MNHEY, CDR2 SVGEGT. CDR3 sequence: CASSFSPRGTEAFF. CDR3 bases: TGTGCCAGCAGTTTTAGTCCCCGTGGCACTGAAGCTTTCTTT.

The chain is built from TRBV5-1 and TRBJ1-6; TRBD1 agrees at 8 bases. Germline assignment: CDR1 SGHRS and CDR2 YFSETQ. The ends lost 0 bases at V and 7 bases at J; junction bases unmatched: 3. The CDR3 extends over 15 amino acids. The CDR3 loop is CASSLAGTGNSPLHF. The CDR3 nucleotides are TGCGCCAGCAGCTTGGCCGGGACAGGCAATTCACCCCTCCACTTT.

CDR3 DNA: TGTGCCAGCAGCCAAGATCAGTTGGCGGCCGGTCACGTTTATGGCTACACCTTC. Translating it yields CASSQDQLAAGHVYGYTF. V usage is TRBV14 and J usage is TRBJ1-2; D ambiguous. The CDR3 sequence is 18 residues long. From germline, CDR1 is SGHDN and CDR2 FVKESK. V was clipped by 0 bases and J by 5 bases, with 22 bases between them.